These T cell receptor beta chains were read from a single sample in a study of T cell repertoires in cytomegalovirus infection. These receptors are not linked to any known antigen. TCRdb analysed the reads with MiXCR anew, one entry per CDR3 protein. This sample carries 600,000 to 700,000 distinct CDR3 sequences, roughly a third of them seen once, and the ten largest clones take over 15%. The sample here was cultured PBMCs, taken from culture after CMV antigen stimulation. Receptor source: a human donor in good health (CMV status not recorded). Some clones in this sample may be carry-over from other donors' samples. Each CDR3 is given with its conserved first and last residue. D genes are given only for firm matches. Rows give clone size only sometimes, using once, few, many, or a class for an expanded clone.

clone_size	d_call	j_call	v_call	cdr3_nt	cdr3_aa
.	.	TRBJ1-1	TRBV7-9	TGTGCCAGCAGCCCCCAGGGTGGGGAATGGACTGAAGCTTTCTTT	CASSPQGGEWTEAFF
many	TRBD1	TRBJ1-4	TRBV7-8	TGTGCCAGCAGCTTGGGACAGGGATTCGGTAATGAAAAACTGTTTTTT	CASSLGQGFGNEKLFF
.	TRBD1	TRBJ2-1	TRBV5-3	TGTGCCAGCAGCTCGGATCGGGGACAGGCCTACAATGAGCAGTTCTTC	CASSSDRGQAYNEQFF
.	TRBD1	TRBJ2-7	TRBV6-2/TRBV6-3	TGTGCCAGCCTGGACAGGTTTGAGCAGTACTTC	CASLDRFEQYF
.	.	TRBJ1-2	TRBV7-9	TGTGCCAGCAGCTTAGGGTGGGGCAGAGACGATGGCTACACCTTC	CASSLGWGRDDGYTF
.	.	TRBJ2-7	TRBV27	TGTGCCAGCAGTTTCAAGTCTTGGGGGAGCGAGCAGTACTTC	CASSFKSWGSEQYF
few	.	TRBJ2-1	TRBV10-3	TGTGCCATCAGTGACAGCGCCAGCTCCTACAATGAGCAGTTCTTC	CAISDSASSYNEQFF
.	TRBD1	TRBJ1-1	TRBV27	TGTGCCAGCAGACCCCAGGGGGGTGGGTCTGAAGCTTTCTTT	CASRPQGGGSEAFF
few	TRBD1	TRBJ2-1	TRBV7-8	TGTGCCAGCAGCGAGAGAGACAGGGACCCTATCAATGAGCAGTTCTTC	CASSERDRDPINEQFF
many	TRBD1	TRBJ1-5	TRBV7-2	TGTGCCAGCAGCTTAGCGCGGGACAGTTATAGCAATCAGCCCCAGCATTTT	CASSLARDSYSNQPQHF
few	.	TRBJ1-2	TRBV27	TGTGCCAGCAGTCCACTTCCCAGGTTGAGTGACTATGGCTACACCTTC	CASSPLPRLSDYGYTF
.	.	TRBJ1-3	TRBV11-2	TGTGCCAGCAGCTGGGACTACTCTGGAAACACCATATATTTT	CASSWDYSGNTIYF
.	.	TRBJ1-1	TRBV18	TGTGCCAGCTCACCATCTGGGGGGGGCCCCCTCATGAACACTGAAGCTTTCTTT	CASSPSGGGPLMNTEAFF
.	.	TRBJ2-1	TRBV5-1	TGCGCCAGCAGCTTGGAAGGCGTAGGCATTCGCAATGAGCAGTTCTTC	CASSLEGVGIRNEQFF
.	TRBD2	TRBJ2-1	TRBV5-6	TGTGCCAGCCAGTTTAGCGGGAAGGCCTACAATGAGCAGTTCTTC	CASQFSGKAYNEQFF
once	.	TRBJ1-5	TRBV28	TGTGCCAGCAGGAGGGTAGGCAATCAGCCCCAGCATTTT	CASRRVGNQPQHF
.	TRBD1	TRBJ2-2	TRBV5-1	TGCGCCAGCAGCGAACAGGGGGCTCTCACCGGGGAGCTGTTTTTT	CASSEQGALTGELFF
.	.	TRBJ2-1	TRBV6-5	TGTGCCAGCAGCCGCGGGATTTCCTACAATGAGCAGTTCTTC	CASSRGISYNEQFF
.	.	TRBJ2-5	TRBV27	TGTGCCAGCAGTCCCCGTCTGGGACCCTTTGTGACCCAGTACTTC	CASSPRLGPFVTQYF
.	.	TRBJ2-1	TRBV23-1	TGCGCCAGCAGAGCTACCGGGACGTTCTTC	CASRATGTFF
few	.	TRBJ1-5	TRBV20-1	TGCAGTGCTAGAGGGGCTTATAGCAATCAGCCCCAGCATTTT	CSARGAYSNQPQHF
.	TRBD2	TRBJ2-3	TRBV20-1	TGCAGTGCTAGAGAGAGAGTAGCGGGGGGCACAGATACGCAGTATTTT	CSARERVAGGTDTQYF
few	.	TRBJ2-2	TRBV7-2	TGTGCCAGCAGCTTAGTCGCACAGGGGGGGTACGGGGAGCTGTTTTTT	CASSLVAQGGYGELFF
few	TRBD1	TRBJ1-6	TRBV20-1	TGCAGTGCTGTCGAGCAGGGGGGTAGCTCCTATAATTCACCCCTCCACTTT	CSAVEQGGSSYNSPLHF
.	.	TRBJ2-1	TRBV11-2	TGTGCCAGCAGCTTAGAAGGCGGTGACCGAAATGAGCAGTTCTTC	CASSLEGGDRNEQFF
.	.	TRBJ2-7	TRBV6-6	TGTGCCAGCAGTTACTCGCAGGGAGGATCCTACGAGCAGTACTTC	CASSYSQGGSYEQYF
.	.	TRBJ2-3	TRBV4-2	TGTGCCAGCAGCATTTCTAGCGTGGACACAGATACGCAGTATTTT	CASSISSVDTDTQYF
.	.	TRBJ2-7	TRBV28	TGTGCCAGCAGGAGGCAGGGGTCACCCTACGAGCAGTACTTC	CASRRQGSPYEQYF
.	.	TRBJ2-3	TRBV24-1	TGTGCCACCAGTGACTCGATGGGGACAGATACGCAGTATTTT	CATSDSMGTDTQYF
few	.	TRBJ2-1	TRBV7-9	TGTGCCAGCAGCTTAAGGGAGGAATCGCGTTATGAGCAGTTCTTC	CASSLREESRYEQFF
few	TRBD2	TRBJ2-6	TRBV7-2	TGTGCCAGCGGGGGGGATGGGGCCAACGTCCTGACTTTC	CASGGDGANVLTF
few	.	TRBJ1-5	TRBV4-1	TGCGCCAGCAGCCAATCTGTCGAGCAGCCCCAGCATTTT	CASSQSVEQPQHF
.	TRBD1	TRBJ1-3	TRBV4-3	TGCGCCAGCAGCCAAGAACAGGGGTCCGGAAACACCATATATTTT	CASSQEQGSGNTIYF
many	TRBD1	TRBJ2-1	TRBV7-2	TGTGCCAGCAGCCCCGGACAGGGGGCAGGTGAGCAGTTCTTC	CASSPGQGAGEQFF
.	TRBD2	TRBJ2-1	TRBV7-6	TGTGCCAGCAGCGGCACTAGCGGGGCCTACAATGAGCAGTTCTTC	CASSGTSGAYNEQFF
.	.	TRBJ1-1	TRBV5-6	TGTGCCAGCAGCCGCCGGGATATCGCCTTCAATGCTTTCTTT	CASSRRDIAFNAFF
many	.	TRBJ2-5	TRBV7-2	TGTGCCAGCAGCTTAGCGAAGGGAGAGACCCAGTACTTC	CASSLAKGETQYF
.	.	TRBJ1-1	TRBV27	TGTGCCAGCAGTTTAATGGTAGGAGGCACTGAAGCTTTCTTT	CASSLMVGGTEAFF
.	.	TRBJ2-5	TRBV4-3	TGCGCCAGCAGCCAAGATGTCGGAGGCCAGACCCAGTACTTC	CASSQDVGGQTQYF
.	.	TRBJ1-1	TRBV19	TGTGCCAGTAGTATGGCCAGAGTGAACACTGAAGCTTTCTTT	CASSMARVNTEAFF
many	.	TRBJ1-4	TRBV7-2	TGTGCCAGCAGCTTATTCGGGGGATTAAGTGAAAAACTGTTTTTT	CASSLFGGLSEKLFF
.	.	TRBJ1-4	TRBV27	TGTGCCAGTGCCGGGGGCCGAATTAATGAAAAACTGTTTTTT	CASAGGRINEKLFF
.	.	TRBJ2-3	TRBV5-1	TGCGCCAGCAGCTTGGCCAGGGGATTGGATACGCAGTATTTT	CASSLARGLDTQYF
.	TRBD1	TRBJ2-3	TRBV19	TGTGCCAGTAGTACATCGACAGGGACGGCCCTCACAGATACGCAGTATTTT	CASSTSTGTALTDTQYF
.	TRBD1	TRBJ2-1	TRBV25-1	TGTGCCAGCAGTGAGTCCCCCGGACAGGGGGCCTCGTTAGGAAGCAATGAGCAGTTCTTC	CASSESPGQGASLGSNEQFF
many	TRBD1	TRBJ1-2	TRBV7-2	TGTGCCAGCAGCTTAGCGCCAGGGGGGGGCTATGGCTACACCTTC	CASSLAPGGGYGYTF